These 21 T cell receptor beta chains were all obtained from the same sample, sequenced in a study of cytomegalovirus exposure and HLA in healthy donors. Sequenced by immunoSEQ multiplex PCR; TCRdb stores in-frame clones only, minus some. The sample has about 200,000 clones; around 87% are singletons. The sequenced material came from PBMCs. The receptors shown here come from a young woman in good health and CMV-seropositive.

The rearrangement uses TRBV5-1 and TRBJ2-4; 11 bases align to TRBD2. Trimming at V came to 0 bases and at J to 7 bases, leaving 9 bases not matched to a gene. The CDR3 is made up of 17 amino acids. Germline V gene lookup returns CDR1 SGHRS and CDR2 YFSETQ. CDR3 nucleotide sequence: TGCGCCAGCAGCTTGGTTAGCGGGAGGGCTCAGAGGAACATTCAGTACTTC. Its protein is CASSLVSGRAQRNIQYF.

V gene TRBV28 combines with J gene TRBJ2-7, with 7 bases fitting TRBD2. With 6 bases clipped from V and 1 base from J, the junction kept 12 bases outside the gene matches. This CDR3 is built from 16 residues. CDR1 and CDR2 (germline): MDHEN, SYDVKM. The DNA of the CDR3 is TGTGCCAGCAGCCCGACTAGCCTCCGAGCGTCCTACGAGCAGTACTTC. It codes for CASSPTSLRASYEQYF. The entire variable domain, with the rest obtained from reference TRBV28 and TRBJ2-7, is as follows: DVKVTQSSRYLVKRTGEKVFLECVQDMDHENMFWYRQDPGLGLRLIYFSYDVKMKEKGDIPEGYSVSREKKERFSLILESASTNQTSMYLCASSPTSLRASYEQYFGPGTRLTVT.

In DNA form, the CDR3 reads TGCAGCGTTCGATTTACCGGGACAGACGACTACGAGCAGTACTTC. Its protein is CSVRFTGTDDYEQYF. The J gene is TRBJ2-7, the V gene TRBV29-1, with 7 bases matching TRBD1. Per germline, CDR1 SQVTM and CDR2 ANQGSEA. The CDR3 contains 15 residues. Trimming at V came to 5 bases and at J to 3 bases, leaving 13 bases not matched to a gene.

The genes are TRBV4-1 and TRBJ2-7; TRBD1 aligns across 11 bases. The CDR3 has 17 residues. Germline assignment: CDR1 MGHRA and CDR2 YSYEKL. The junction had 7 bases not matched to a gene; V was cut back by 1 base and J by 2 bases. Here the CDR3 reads CASSQAAGTGGTYEQYF. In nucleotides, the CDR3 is TGCGCCAGCAGCCAAGCCGCCGGGACAGGGGGAACCTACGAGCAGTACTTC.

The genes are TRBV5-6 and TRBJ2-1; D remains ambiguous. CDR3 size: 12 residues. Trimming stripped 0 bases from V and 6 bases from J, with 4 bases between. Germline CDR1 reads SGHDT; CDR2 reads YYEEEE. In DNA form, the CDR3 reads TGTGCCAGCAGCTTGGTGCGCAATGAGCAGTTCTTC. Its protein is CASSLVRNEQFF.

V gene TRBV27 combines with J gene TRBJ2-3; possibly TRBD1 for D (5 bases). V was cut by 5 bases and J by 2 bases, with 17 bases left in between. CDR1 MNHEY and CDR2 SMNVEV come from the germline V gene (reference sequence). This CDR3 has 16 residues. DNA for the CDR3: TGTGCCAGCAGTAAGGCAGGGCCGAGGTCCACAGATACGCAGTATTTT. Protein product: CASSKAGPRSTDTQYF.

The DNA for the CDR3 is TGTGCCAGCAGCGTATCCCCCCTTACACTAGCGGCCAACACCGGGGAGCTGTTTTTT. Residues: CASSVSPLTLAANTGELFF. The chain joins TRBV9 to TRBJ2-2; 8 nucleotides agree with TRBD2. Trimming removed 1 base from V and 2 bases from J; junction bases left unmatched: 13. The germline CDR1 and CDR2 sequences are SGDLS and YYNGEE. The length of the CDR3 is 19 residues.

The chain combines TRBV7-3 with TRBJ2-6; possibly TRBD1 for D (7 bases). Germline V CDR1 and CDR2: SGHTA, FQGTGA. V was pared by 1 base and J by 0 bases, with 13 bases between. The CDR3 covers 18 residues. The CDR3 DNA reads TGTGCCAGCAGCTTAAGCGGGACAGCTACCTCTGGGGCCAACGTCCTGACTTTC. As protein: CASSLSGTATSGANVLTF.

The CDR3 loop reads CASRAYGAGGELFF. In nucleotides, the CDR3 is TGTGCCAGCAGAGCCTATGGTGCGGGCGGGGAGCTGTTTTTT. The chain carries TRBV5-4 and TRBJ2-2; tentatively, D is TRBD2 (5 bases). CDR3 length: 14 residues. V was trimmed by 5 bases and J by 7 bases, leaving 15 bases between them. CDR1 is SGHNT, CDR2 YYREEE, per germline (reference sequence).

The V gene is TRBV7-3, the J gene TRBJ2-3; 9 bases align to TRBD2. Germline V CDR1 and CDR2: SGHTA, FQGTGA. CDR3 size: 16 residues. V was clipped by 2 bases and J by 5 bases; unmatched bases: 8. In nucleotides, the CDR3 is TGTGCCAGCAGCTTATTAGCGGGAGACAAGGGAGATACGCAGTATTTT. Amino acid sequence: CASSLLAGDKGDTQYF. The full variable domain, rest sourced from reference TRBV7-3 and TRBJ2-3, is GAGVSQTPSNKVTEKGKYVELRCDPISGHTALYWYRQSLGQGPEFLIYFQGTGAADDSGLPNDRFFAVRPEGSVSTLKIQRTERGDSAVYLCASSLLAGDKGDTQYFGPGTRLTVL.

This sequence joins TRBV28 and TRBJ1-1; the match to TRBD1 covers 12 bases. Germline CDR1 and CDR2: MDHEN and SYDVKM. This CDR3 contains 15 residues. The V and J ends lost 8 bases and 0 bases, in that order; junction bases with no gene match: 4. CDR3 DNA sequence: TGTGCCAGCCGGGGACAGGGGGCGATGAACACTGAAGCTTTCTTT. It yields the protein CASRGQGAMNTEAFF.

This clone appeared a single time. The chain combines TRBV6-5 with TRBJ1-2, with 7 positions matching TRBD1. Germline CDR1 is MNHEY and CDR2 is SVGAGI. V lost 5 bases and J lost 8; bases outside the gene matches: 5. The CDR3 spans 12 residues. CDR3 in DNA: TGTGCCAGCAGTGACAGGGTAGGCGGCTACACCTTC. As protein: CASSDRVGGYTF.

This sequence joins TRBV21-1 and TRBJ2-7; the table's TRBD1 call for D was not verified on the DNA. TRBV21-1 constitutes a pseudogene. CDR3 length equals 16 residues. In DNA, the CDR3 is TGTGCCAGCAGCCCCCCCGTGGCAGGGGGCAGGAACGAGCAGTACTTC. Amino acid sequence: CASSPPVAGGRNEQYF.

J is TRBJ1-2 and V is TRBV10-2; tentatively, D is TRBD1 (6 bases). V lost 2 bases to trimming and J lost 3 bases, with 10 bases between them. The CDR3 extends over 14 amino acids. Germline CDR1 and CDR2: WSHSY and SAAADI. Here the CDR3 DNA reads TGCGCCAGCAGTGAGCCAGGGGCGGACTATGGCTACACCTTC. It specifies CASSEPGADYGYTF.

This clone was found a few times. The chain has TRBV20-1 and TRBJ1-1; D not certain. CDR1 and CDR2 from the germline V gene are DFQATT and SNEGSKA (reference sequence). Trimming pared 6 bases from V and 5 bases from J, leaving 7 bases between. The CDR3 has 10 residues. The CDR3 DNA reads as TGCAGTGCCTCGAGGACTGAAGCTTTCTTT. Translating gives CSASRTEAFF.

The CDR3 sequence is CASRHSSGRGSEKLFF. Here the CDR3 DNA reads TGCGCCAGCAGACACAGCTCTGGGCGGGGGTCTGAAAAACTGTTTTTT. The chain uses TRBV5-1 and TRBJ1-4, with D perhaps matching TRBD1 (5 bases). The CDR3 totals 16 residues. V lost 5 bases and J 7 bases, leaving 21 bases between the germline ends. Per germline, CDR1 SGHRS and CDR2 YFSETQ.

CDR3 loop: CASSWGPLGTEAFF. The CDR3, as DNA: TGCGCCAGCAGCTGGGGGCCGCTGGGTACTGAAGCTTTCTTT. This chain uses TRBV5-1 with TRBJ1-1; weak D call: TRBD1 (6 bases). Germline V gene sequence: CDR1 SGHRS, CDR2 YFSETQ. Trimming stripped 3 bases from V and 5 bases from J, with 14 bases between. CDR3 length: 14 amino acids.

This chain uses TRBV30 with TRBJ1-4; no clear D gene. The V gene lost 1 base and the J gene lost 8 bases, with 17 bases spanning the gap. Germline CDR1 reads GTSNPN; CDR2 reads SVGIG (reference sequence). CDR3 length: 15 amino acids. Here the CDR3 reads CAWSGFGRDWEKLFF. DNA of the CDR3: TGTGCCTGGAGTGGTTTTGGGAGGGATTGGGAAAAACTGTTTTTT.

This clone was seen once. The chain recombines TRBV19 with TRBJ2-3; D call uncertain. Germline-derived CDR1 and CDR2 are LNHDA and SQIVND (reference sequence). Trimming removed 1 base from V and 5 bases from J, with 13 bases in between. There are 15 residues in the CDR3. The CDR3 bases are TGTGCCAGTAGTATAGCTGACTCCTTTGGAGATACGCAGTATTTT. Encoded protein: CASSIADSFGDTQYF.

The CDR3 here is CASSLGLGGTDTQYF. The DNA for the CDR3 is TGTGCCAGCAGCTTAGGACTAGGAGGCACAGATACGCAGTATTTT. This chain joins TRBV7-9 and TRBJ2-3; TRBD2 is a possible D gene (6 bases). Trimming removed 1 base from V and 1 base from J, with 9 bases in between. From germline, CDR1 is SEHNR and CDR2 FQNEAQ (reference sequence). The CDR3 is 15 residues long.

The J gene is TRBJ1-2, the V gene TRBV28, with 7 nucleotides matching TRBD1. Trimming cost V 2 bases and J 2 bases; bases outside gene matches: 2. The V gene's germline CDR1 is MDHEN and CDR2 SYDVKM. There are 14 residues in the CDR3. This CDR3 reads CASSLRQGNYGYTF. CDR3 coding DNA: TGTGCCAGCAGTTTACGACAGGGCAACTATGGCTACACCTTC.